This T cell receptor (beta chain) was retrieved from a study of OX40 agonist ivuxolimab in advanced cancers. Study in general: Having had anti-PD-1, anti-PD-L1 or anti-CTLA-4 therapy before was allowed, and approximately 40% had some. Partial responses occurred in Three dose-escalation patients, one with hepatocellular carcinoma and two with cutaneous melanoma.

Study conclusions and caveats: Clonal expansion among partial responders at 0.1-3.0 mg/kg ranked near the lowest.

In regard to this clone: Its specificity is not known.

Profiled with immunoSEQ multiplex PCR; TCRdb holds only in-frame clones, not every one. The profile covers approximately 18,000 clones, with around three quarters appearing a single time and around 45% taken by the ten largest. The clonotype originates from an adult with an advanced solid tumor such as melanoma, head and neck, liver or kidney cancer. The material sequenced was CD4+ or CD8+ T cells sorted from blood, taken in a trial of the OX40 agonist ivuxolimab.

The CDR3 DNA follows: TGTGCCAGCACCAGGGGCCTCCAAGAGACCCAGTACTTC. Encoded protein: CASTRGLQETQYF. The chain combines TRBV28 with TRBJ2-5; D perhaps matches TRBD1 (6 bases). CDR3 length equals 13 residues. Germline CDR1 and CDR2: MDHEN and SYDVKM. Trimming stripped 7 bases from V and 1 base from J, with 10 bases between.